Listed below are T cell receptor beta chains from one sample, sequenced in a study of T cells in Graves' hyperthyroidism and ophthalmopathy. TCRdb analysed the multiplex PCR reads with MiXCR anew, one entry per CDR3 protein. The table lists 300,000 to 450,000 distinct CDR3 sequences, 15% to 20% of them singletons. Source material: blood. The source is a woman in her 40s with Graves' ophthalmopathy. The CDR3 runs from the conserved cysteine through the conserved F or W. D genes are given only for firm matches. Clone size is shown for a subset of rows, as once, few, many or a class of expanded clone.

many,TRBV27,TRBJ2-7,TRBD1,CASSTLVTGGGEQYF,TGTGCCAGCAGTACCTTAGTAACAGGGGGCGGCGAGCAGTACTTC
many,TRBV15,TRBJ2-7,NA,CATSHAKTGRGFEQYF,TGTGCCACCAGCCACGCTAAGACAGGGAGGGGTTTCGAGCAGTACTTC
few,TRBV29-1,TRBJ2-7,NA,CSVGPGPSSYEQYF,TGCAGCGTTGGTCCGGGACCGAGCTCCTACGAGCAGTACTTC
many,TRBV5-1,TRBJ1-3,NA,CASSPRGESGNTIYF,TGCGCCAGCAGCCCCAGGGGAGAGTCTGGAAACACCATATATTTT
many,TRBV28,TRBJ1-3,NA,CASSPLGGRNTIYF,TGTGCCAGCAGTCCTCTTGGAGGGCGAAACACCATATATTTT
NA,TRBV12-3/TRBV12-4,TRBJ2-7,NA,CASSFIGLGGGYEQYF,TGTGCCAGCAGTTTCATCGGGCTCGGGGGCGGGTACGAGCAGTACTTC
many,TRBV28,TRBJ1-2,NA,CAGSRRGGAGYGYTF,TGTGCCGGCAGTCGAAGAGGGGGGGCAGGGTATGGCTACACCTTC
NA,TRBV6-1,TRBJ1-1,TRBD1,CASSRDRGLNTEAFF,TGTGCCAGTTCCCGGGACAGGGGGCTGAACACTGAAGCTTTCTTT
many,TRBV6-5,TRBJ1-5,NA,CASSRSHNQPQHF,TGTGCCAGCAGCCGGTCTCACAATCAGCCCCAGCATTTT
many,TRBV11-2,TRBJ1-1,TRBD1,CASSLGTGLGAFF,TGTGCCAGCAGCTTAGGGACAGGGCTGGGAGCTTTCTTT
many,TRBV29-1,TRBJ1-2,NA,CSVKQAGFGYTF,TGCAGCGTAAAACAGGCGGGGTTTGGCTACACCTTC
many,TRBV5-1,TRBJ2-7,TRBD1,CASRVHRGLDEQYF,TGCGCCAGCCGGGTCCACAGGGGGCTCGACGAGCAGTACTTC
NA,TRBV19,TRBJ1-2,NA,CATDSRGTRANYGYTF,TGTGCCACCGACTCGCGGGGGACTCGGGCTAACTATGGCTACACCTTC
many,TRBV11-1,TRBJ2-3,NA,CASSLAGDFASTDTQYF,TGTGCCAGCAGCTTAGCGGGAGATTTTGCTAGCACAGATACGCAGTATTTT
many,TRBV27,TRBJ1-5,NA,CASWGRLSNQPQHF,TGTGCCAGCTGGGGGAGGCTGAGCAATCAGCCCCAGCATTTT
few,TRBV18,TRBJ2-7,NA,CASSPTPGQRSYEQYF,TGTGCCAGCTCACCTACACCGGGCCAGAGATCCTACGAGCAGTACTTC
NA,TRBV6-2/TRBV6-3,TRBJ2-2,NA,CASSYRLSGVGELFF,TGTGCTAGCAGTTACAGGCTCAGTGGGGTCGGGGAGCTGTTTTTT
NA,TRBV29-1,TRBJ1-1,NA,CSVEEQIEAFF,TGCAGCGTTGAAGAACAGATTGAAGCTTTCTTT
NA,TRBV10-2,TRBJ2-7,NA,CASSESRIGISYEQYF,TGCGCCAGCAGTGAGTCGCGAATAGGGATTTCCTACGAGCAGTACTTC
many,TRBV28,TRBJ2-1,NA,CASSLFENEQFF,TGTGCCAGCAGTTTGTTTGAGAATGAGCAGTTCTTC
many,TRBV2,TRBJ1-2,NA,CASSESRYGYTF,TGTGCCAGCAGTGAAAGCCGCTATGGCTACACCTTC
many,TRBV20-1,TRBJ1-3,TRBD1,CSASQGASGNTIYF,TGCAGTGCTTCGCAGGGGGCTTCTGGAAACACCATATATTTT
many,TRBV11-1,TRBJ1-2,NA,CASSPAGGQIRDGYTF,TGTGCCAGCAGCCCGGCTGGGGGGCAGATAAGAGATGGCTACACCTTC
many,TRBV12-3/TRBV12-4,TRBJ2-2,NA,CASRLSQVTGELFF,TGTGCCAGCAGACTCAGCCAGGTCACCGGGGAGCTGTTTTTT
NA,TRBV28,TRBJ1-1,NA,CASSLPSEGGIEAFF,TGTGCCAGCAGTTTACCCAGCGAGGGGGGGATTGAAGCTTTCTTT
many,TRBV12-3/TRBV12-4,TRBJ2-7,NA,CASSTASYEQYF,TGTGCCAGCTCAACGGCCTCCTACGAGCAGTACTTC
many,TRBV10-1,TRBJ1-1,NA,CASSENLRAGEAFF,TGCGCCAGCAGTGAGAATTTACGGGCCGGTGAAGCTTTCTTT
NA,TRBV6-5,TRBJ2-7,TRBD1,CASSYVRGPHEQYF,TGTGCCAGCAGTTACGTCAGGGGGCCCCACGAGCAGTACTTC
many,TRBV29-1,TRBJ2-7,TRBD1,CNYSPKAGGPYEQYF,TGCAACTACAGCCCCAAGGCAGGGGGTCCCTACGAGCAGTACTTC
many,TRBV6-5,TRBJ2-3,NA,CASRLTDTQYF,TGTGCCAGCAGACTCACAGATACGCAGTATTTT
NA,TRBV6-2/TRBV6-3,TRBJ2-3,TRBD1,CASSLMLTGGGSDTQYF,TGTGCCAGCAGTCTCATGTTGACAGGGGGTGGATCGGATACGCAGTATTTT
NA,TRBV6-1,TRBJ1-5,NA,CASSDTGYSNQPQHF,TGTGCCAGCAGTGACACAGGTTATAGCAATCAGCCCCAGCATTTT
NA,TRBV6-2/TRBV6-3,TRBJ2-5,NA,CASSYNRRETQYF,TGTGCCAGCAGTTACAATAGGAGAGAGACCCAGTACTTC
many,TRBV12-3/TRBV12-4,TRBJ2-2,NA,CASSLRHLNTGELFF,TGTGCCAGCAGTTTGAGGCACCTAAACACCGGGGAGCTGTTTTTT
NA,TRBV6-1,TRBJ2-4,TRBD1,CASRTGTGIIQYF,TGTGCCAGCAGGACCGGGACAGGGATCATTCAGTACTTC
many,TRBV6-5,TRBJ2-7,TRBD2,CASSYSLGTSVQSYEQYF,TGTGCCAGCAGTTACTCTCTTGGCACTAGCGTACAATCCTACGAGCAGTACTTC
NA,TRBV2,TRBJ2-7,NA,CASSLGRAKQYF,TGTGCCAGCAGTTTGGGCAGGGCCAAGCAGTACTTC
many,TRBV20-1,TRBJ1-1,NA,CSARDSLGWLNTEAFF,TGCAGTGCTAGAGACTCCTTGGGCTGGCTGAACACTGAAGCTTTCTTT
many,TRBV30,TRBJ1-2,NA,CAWGVRTESGGYTF,TGTGCCTGGGGTGTGAGGACCGAGAGCGGTGGCTACACCTTC
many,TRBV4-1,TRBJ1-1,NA,CASSQGTAVNTEAFF,TGCGCCAGCAGCCAAGGGACAGCTGTGAACACTGAAGCTTTCTTT
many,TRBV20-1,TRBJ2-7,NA,CSARDVGYEQYF,TGCAGTGCTAGAGATGTGGGCTACGAGCAGTACTTC
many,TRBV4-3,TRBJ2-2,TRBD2,CASSSGGQDTGELFF,TGCGCCAGCAGCTCGGGAGGCCAAGACACCGGGGAGCTGTTTTTT
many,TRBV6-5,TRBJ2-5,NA,CASSSPGHQETQYF,TGTGCCAGCAGTTCTCCGGGACACCAAGAGACCCAGTACTTC
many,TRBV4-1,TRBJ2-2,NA,CASSPYPVSGELFF,TGCGCCAGCAGCCCCTACCCAGTCTCCGGGGAGCTGTTTTTT
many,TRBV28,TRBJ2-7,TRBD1,CASSILRTGVDEQYF,TGTGCCAGCAGTATCCTCCGGACAGGGGTCGACGAGCAGTACTTC
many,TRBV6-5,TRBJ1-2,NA,CASSYSGANNYGYTF,TGTGCCAGCAGTTACTCGGGGGCAAATAACTATGGCTACACCTTC
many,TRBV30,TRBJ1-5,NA,CAWSVGGMQPQHF,TGTGCCTGGAGTGTCGGGGGGATGCAGCCCCAGCATTTT
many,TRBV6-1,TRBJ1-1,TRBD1,CASSNTRGHTEAFF,TGTGCCAGCAGCAATACCAGGGGGCATACTGAAGCTTTCTTT
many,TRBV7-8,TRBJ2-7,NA,CASSLVRDHEQYF,TGTGCCAGCAGCTTAGTTAGGGACCACGAGCAGTACTTC
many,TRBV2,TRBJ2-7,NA,CASSEEQSLLSEQYF,TGTGCCAGCAGTGAAGAACAGTCCCTTTTGTCCGAGCAGTACTTC
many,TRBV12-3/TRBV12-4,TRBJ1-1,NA,CASSLHGNTEAFF,TGTGCCAGCAGTTTACATGGGAACACTGAAGCTTTCTTT
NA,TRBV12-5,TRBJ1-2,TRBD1,CASGPGTENYGYTF,TGTGCTAGTGGTCCCGGGACAGAGAACTATGGCTACACCTTC
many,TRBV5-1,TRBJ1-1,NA,CASSLKARNTEAFF,TGCGCCAGCAGCTTAAAGGCCCGAAACACTGAAGCTTTCTTT